The clone carrying this T cell receptor beta chain was observed a single time. This CDR3 has 16 residues. Between the trimmed V and J ends, which lost 1 base and 4 bases, there was a span of 17 bases. CDR1 and CDR2 (germline): MGHRA, YSYEKL. These data are taken from a study of blood T cell repertoires in COVID-19. Study at large: PBMCs, B-cell-depleted T cells, or T cells provided the cDNA or gDNA that made up the material.

Generated by immunoSEQ multiplex PCR, the TCRdb table keeps only in-frame clones and is missing some. In the table there are around 280,000 clones, around nine tenths of which are singletons. This TCR was recovered from a woman aged 40 to 55 who had recovered from COVID-19. This sequence joins TRBV4-1 and TRBJ2-7; D is perhaps TRBD1 (7 bases). Sequencing was done on a sample of PBMCs or T cells enriched from blood (not recorded which). The CDR3 nucleotides are TGCGCCAGCAGCCAAGGCAGGGGGGCGAATATTTACGAGCAGTACTTC. Translated: CASSQGRGANIYEQYF.